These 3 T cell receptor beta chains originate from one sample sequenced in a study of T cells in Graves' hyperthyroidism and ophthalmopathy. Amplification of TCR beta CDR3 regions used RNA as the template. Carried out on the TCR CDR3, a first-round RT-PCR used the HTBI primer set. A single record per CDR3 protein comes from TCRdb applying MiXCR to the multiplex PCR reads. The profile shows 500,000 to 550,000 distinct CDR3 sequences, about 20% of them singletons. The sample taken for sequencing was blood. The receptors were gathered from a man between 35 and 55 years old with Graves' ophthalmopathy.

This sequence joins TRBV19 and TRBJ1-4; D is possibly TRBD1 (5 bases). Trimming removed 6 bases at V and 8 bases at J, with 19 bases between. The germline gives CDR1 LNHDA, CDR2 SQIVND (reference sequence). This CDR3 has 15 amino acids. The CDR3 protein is CASSPRGAGDEKLFF. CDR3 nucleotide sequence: TGTGCCAGTAGCCCCAGAGGGGCTGGGGACGAAAAACTGTTTTTT.

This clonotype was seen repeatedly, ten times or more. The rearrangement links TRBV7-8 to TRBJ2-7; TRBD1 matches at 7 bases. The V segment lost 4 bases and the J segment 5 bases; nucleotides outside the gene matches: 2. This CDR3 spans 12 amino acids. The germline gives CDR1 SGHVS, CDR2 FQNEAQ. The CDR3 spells CASSWDSNEQYF. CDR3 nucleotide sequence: TGTGCCAGCAGCTGGGACAGCAACGAGCAGTACTTC.

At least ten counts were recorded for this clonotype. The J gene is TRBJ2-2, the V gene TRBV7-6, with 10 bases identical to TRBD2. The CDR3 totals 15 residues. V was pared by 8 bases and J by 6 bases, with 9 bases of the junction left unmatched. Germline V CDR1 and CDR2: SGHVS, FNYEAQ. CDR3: CASRRASGSAGELFF. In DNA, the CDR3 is TGTGCCAGCCGAAGGGCTAGCGGGAGTGCCGGGGAGCTGTTTTTT.